Listed below are T cell receptor beta chains from one sample, sequenced in a study of tumor-infiltrating lymphocytes in primary liver carcinoma. TCRdb analysed the multiplex PCR reads with MiXCR anew, one entry per CDR3 protein. The repertoire holds some 200,000 distinct CDR3 sequences, about two thirds seen once, with approximately 6.5% in the top ten. Sequenced sample: peripheral blood. These receptors came from a woman aged 60-70 years with primary liver carcinoma and hepatitis B virus infection. The CDR3 runs from the conserved cysteine through the conserved F or W. Each record gives: clone size, J gene, D gene, V gene, CDR3 protein, CDR3 DNA. D genes are given only for firm matches. Not all rows give a size; the values are once, few, many and, for expanded clones, a class.

>.|TRBJ1-1|.|TRBV11-2
CASSRVGTVLNTEAFF
TGTGCCAGCAGTCGCGTAGGCACCGTCTTGAACACTGAAGCTTTCTTT
>.|TRBJ1-4|.|TRBV4-2
CSSSRNGPVTNEKLFF
TGTTCCAGCAGCCGGAATGGCCCGGTAACTAATGAAAAACTGTTTTTT
>.|TRBJ1-5|TRBD1|TRBV28
CASSPLGTGVFQPQHF
TGTGCCAGCAGTCCACTCGGGACAGGGGTTTTTCAGCCCCAGCATTTT
>.|TRBJ2-3|.|TRBV7-9
CASSLEGSAANRYF
TGTGCCAGCAGCTTAGAAGGGTCCGCCGCCAATCGGTATTTT
>.|TRBJ2-1|.|TRBV5-1
CASSLGTEVFNEQFF
TGCGCCAGCAGCTTGGGGACAGAGGTTTTCAATGAGCAGTTCTTC
>few|TRBJ2-2|.|TRBV7-3
CASRNNGELFF
TGTGCCAGCAGGAACAACGGGGAGCTGTTTTTT
>many|TRBJ2-1|TRBD2|TRBV7-9
CASSPGLAGDNEQFF
TGTGCCAGCAGCCCGGGACTAGCGGGTGACAATGAGCAGTTCTTC
>many|TRBJ1-1|.|TRBV11-3
CASSLPGGLNTEAFF
TGTGCCAGCAGCTTACCGGGAGGCTTGAACACTGAAGCTTTCTTT
>few|TRBJ1-4|.|TRBV10-2
CASSGGAGEKLFF
TGCGCCAGCAGTGGGGGGGCTGGAGAAAAACTGTTTTTT
>.|TRBJ2-2|.|TRBV11-2
CAIKGEDGELLF
TGTGCCATCAAGGGGGAGGATGGGGAGCTGCTTTTT
>.|TRBJ2-1|.|TRBV5-5
CASSLGAEGPFSYNEQFF
TGTGCCAGCAGCTTGGGAGCGGAAGGGCCCTTTTCCTACAATGAGCAGTTCTTC
>many|TRBJ1-1|.|TRBV5-5
CASSLPLGNTEAFF
TGTGCCAGCAGCTTGCCTTTGGGGAACACTGAAGCTTTCTTT
>many|TRBJ2-2|.|TRBV6-1
CASWSDTFTGELFF
TGTGCCAGCTGGTCGGACACCTTTACCGGGGAGCTGTTTTTT
>.|TRBJ2-5|.|TRBV11-2
CARSAIETQYF
TGTGCCAGGAGCGCAATAGAGACCCAGTACTTC
>.|TRBJ2-3|.|TRBV5-1
CASSLEGRITDTQCF
TGCGCCAGCAGCTTGGAAGGCAGGATCACAGATACGCAGTGTTTT
>few|TRBJ2-1|TRBD2|TRBV7-9
CASSLASGSAGWDEQFF
TGTGCCAGCAGCTTAGCTAGCGGGAGTGCTGGGTGGGATGAGCAGTTCTTC
>.|TRBJ2-1|.|TRBV19
CASSLPTGNEQFF
TGTGCCAGTAGCCTTCCAACAGGCAATGAGCAGTTCTTC